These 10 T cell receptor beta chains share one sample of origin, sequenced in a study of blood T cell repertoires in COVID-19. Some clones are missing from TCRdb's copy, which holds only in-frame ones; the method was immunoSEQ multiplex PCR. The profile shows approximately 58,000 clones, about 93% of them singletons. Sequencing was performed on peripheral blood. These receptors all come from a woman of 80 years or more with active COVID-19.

CDR3 protein: CATSDRERSNTGELFF. As DNA, the CDR3 is TGTGCCACCAGTGACCGAGAAAGAAGTAACACCGGGGAGCTGTTTTTT. The V and J genes are TRBV24-1 and TRBJ2-2; D unclear. Germline assignment: CDR1 KGHDR and CDR2 SFDVKD. CDR3 length: 16 amino acids. Trimming stripped 4 bases from V and 2 bases from J, with 13 bases between.

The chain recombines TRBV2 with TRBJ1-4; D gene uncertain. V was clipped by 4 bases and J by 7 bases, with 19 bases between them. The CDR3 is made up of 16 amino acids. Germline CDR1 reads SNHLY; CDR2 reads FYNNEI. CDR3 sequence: CASSVGGLRRGEKLFF. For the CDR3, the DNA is TGTGCCAGCAGTGTAGGCGGCTTACGGCGGGGTGAAAAACTGTTTTTT.

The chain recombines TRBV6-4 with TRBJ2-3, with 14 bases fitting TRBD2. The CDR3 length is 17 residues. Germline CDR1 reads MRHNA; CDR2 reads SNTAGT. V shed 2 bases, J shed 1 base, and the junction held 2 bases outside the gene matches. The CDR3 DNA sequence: TGTGCCAGCAGTGACGGACTAGCGGGAGGTGGCACAGATACGCAGTATTTT. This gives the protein CASSDGLAGGGTDTQYF.

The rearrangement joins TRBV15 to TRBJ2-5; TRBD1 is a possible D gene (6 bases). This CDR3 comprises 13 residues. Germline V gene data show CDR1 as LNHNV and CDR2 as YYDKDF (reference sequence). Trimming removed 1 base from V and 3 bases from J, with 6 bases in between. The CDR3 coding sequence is TGTGCCACCAGCAGAGGACAGGAAGAGACCCAGTACTTC. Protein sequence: CATSRGQEETQYF.

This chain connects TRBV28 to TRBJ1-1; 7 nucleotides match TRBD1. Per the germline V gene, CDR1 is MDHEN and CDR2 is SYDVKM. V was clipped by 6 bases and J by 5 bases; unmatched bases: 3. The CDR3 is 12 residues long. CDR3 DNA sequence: TGTGCCAGCAGCTTGGACAGGACTGAAGCTTTCTTT. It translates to CASSLDRTEAFF.

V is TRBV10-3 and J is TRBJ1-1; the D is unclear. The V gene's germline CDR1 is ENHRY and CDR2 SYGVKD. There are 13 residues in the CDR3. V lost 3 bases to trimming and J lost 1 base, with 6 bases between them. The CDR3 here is CAISDAGNTEAFF. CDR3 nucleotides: TGTGCCATCAGTGATGCGGGGAACACTGAAGCTTTCTTT.

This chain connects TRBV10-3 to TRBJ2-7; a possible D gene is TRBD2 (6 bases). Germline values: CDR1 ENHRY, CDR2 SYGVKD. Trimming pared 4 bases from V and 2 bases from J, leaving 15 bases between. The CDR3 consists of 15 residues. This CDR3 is CAISVSREATYEQYF. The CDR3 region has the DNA TGTGCCATCAGTGTTTCCAGGGAGGCTACCTACGAGCAGTACTTC.

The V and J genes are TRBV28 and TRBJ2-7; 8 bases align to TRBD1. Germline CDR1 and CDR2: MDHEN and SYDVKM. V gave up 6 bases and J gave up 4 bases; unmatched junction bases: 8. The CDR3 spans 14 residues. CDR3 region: CASRHRGTAYEQYV. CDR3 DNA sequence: TGTGCCAGCAGACACAGGGGGACGGCATACGAGCAGTACGTC.

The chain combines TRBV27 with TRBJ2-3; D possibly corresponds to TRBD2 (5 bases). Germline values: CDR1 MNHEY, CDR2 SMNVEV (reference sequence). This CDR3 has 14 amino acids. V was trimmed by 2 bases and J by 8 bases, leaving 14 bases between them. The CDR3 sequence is CASSLDIASGTQYF. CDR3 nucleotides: TGTGCCAGCAGTTTAGACATAGCGTCAGGTACGCAGTATTTT.

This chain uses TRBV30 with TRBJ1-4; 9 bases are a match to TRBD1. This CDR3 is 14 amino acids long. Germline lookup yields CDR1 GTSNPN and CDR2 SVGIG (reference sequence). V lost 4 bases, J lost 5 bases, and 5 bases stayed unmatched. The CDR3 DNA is TGTGCCTGGAATACCGGGACAGGGAATGAAAAACTGTTTTTT. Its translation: CAWNTGTGNEKLFF.